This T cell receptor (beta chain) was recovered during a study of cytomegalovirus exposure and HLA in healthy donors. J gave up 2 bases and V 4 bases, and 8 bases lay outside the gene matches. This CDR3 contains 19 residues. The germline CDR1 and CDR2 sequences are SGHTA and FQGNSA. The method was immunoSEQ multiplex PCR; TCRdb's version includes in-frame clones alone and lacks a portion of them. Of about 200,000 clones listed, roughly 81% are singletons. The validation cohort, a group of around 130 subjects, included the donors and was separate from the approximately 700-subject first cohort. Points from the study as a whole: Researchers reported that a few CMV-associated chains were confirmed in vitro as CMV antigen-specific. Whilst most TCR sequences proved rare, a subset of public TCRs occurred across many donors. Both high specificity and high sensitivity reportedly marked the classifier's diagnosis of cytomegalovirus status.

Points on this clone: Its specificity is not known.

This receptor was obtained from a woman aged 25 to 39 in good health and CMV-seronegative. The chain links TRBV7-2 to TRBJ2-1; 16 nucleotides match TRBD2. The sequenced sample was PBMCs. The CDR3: CASSSGGTSGRVAYNEQFF. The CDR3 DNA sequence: TGTGCCAGCAGCTCGGGAGGGACTAGCGGGAGGGTAGCCTACAATGAGCAGTTCTTC.